Below, one T cell receptor beta chain is given with its context. Its antigen is unknown. The authors produced TCR alpha and TCR beta cDNA libraries with sample barcodes and UMIs by 5'RACE using constant-segment primers. TCRdb fed the 5' RACE reads into MiXCR, producing one record per CDR3 protein. The sample has tens of thousands of distinct CDR3 sequences; roughly 25% are singletons. This record belongs to a study of T-cell memory formation after mild COVID-19. The CDR3 totals 14 residues. Trimming pared 0 bases from V and 7 bases from J, leaving 12 bases between. Germline CDR1 MGHRA, CDR2 YSYEKL. Findings and limits, study-wide: The appearance of some responding clones in pre-infection memory suggested that cross-reactive memory joined. Contracting clones, day 15 to 85, had balanced CD4/CD8, and later expanders favored CD4+.

This TCR derives from a young man who had mild COVID-19 (a few samples of this study predate the infection). Cell type and time point are not known. The genes are TRBV4-1 and TRBJ1-1, with D unclear. What was sequenced was PBMCs or a T cell subset sorted from them (not recorded which). The CDR3 sequence: CASSQEAVGGEAFF. CDR3 DNA sequence: TGCGCCAGCAGCCAAGAAGCGGTAGGAGGTGAAGCTTTCTTT.